This paragraph covers one TCR beta chain sequence. Its cognate antigen has yet to be identified. Qualities for individual bases were not recorded, and no much larger clone is one base off. These data belong to a study of cytotoxic CD8 clonotypes in ibrutinib-treated CLL (dated by TCRdb to 2020 to 2022). As for the study more broadly: The cohort had around twelve relapsed/refractory and some 15 treatment-naive patients; 17 were IGHV unmutated. The response samples were drawn at a median of approximately 11 months into treatment, with a range of about 6 to 40 months. Cryopreserved peripheral blood mononuclear cells were obtained before treatment, at response, and at either sustained remission or disease progression. Responses were partial in roughly 24 patients and complete in 2; after median roughly 69 months follow-up, around 15 stayed in remission and some twelve progressed. Longitudinal samples were available for about 30% of the roughly 90 trial participants. All remission and progressive disease samples were collected while patients were still receiving ibrutinib. On average, each sample had approximately 260,000 productive templates and more than 75,000 productive rearrangements. The full study reports these points: Public clonotypes were found to be uncommon and were observed to contract or remain stable during treatment; the increase in clonality was shown to reflect expansion of private clonotypes at ibrutinib response. At baseline, clonality was higher than in age-matched healthy donors and showed a strong correlation with circulating CD8+ T-cell counts. Clonality increased at ibrutinib response, stayed stable in sustained remission, and fell back toward baseline at progression. Lymph node repertoires were not examined, and the timing of sampling was not matched between patients in sustained remission and those whose disease progressed.

The time point label, read with the paper, signifies: about twelve months on ibrutinib. Around 1.8 micrograms of genomic DNA were extracted from cryopreserved PBMCs for TCR beta library preparation. Longitudinal blood samples from CLL patients receiving ibrutinib monotherapy were subjected to high-throughput TCR beta sequencing. The patients took part in an open-label, single-center phase 2 trial of ibrutinib monotherapy. On a MiSeq, deep resolution sequencing aimed for a depth between 1 in 1 million and 1 in 200,000 T cells, with each clonotype covered approximately 9.2x on average. The immunoSEQ hsTCRB Kit was used to generate the TCR beta libraries. The study's processing was this. The data were analyzed with ImmunoSEQ Analyzer and ImmunoSEQ Data Assistant, and V, D and J gene assignments followed IMGT definitions. Clonality was computed as one minus normalized Shannon entropy of productive rearrangement frequencies, ranging from 0 to 1. Only overrepresented clonotypes making up at least 0.05% of each patient's repertoire were included in the public clonotype analysis. Repertoires from about a dozen age-matched healthy donors in immuneACCESS were used as clonality controls. The immuneACCESS repertoire file appears here via TCRdb, limited to in-frame rearrangements. These files lack a portion of the clones; in checked studies, under half of the deficit traces to unresolved V genes, and the cause of the others is not known. Clone size and the V and J calls come from that table; the DNA yielded D and trimming. The sample profile shows about 68,000 clones; around two thirds of them were found once. The leading ten clones occupy approximately 6% of the sample.

From the germline V gene, CDR1 is SGHVS and CDR2 is FNYEAQ. The V end loses 5 bases and the J end loses 5 bases, and a stretch of 8 bases separates them. The CDR3 has 12 amino acids, counting the end cysteine and phenylalanine. The DNA shown is the 36-base CDR3, in frame from base 1. This chain is built from TRBV7-6 and TRBJ2-3, with the D gene too uncertain to name. The sequencing used PBMCs, collected after 12 months of ibrutinib treatment. The receptor was derived from a human donor with chronic lymphocytic leukemia. CDR3 region: CASSPLQDTQYF. The nucleotide sequence is given as TGTGCCAGCAGCCCCCTCCAAGATACGCAGTATTTT.